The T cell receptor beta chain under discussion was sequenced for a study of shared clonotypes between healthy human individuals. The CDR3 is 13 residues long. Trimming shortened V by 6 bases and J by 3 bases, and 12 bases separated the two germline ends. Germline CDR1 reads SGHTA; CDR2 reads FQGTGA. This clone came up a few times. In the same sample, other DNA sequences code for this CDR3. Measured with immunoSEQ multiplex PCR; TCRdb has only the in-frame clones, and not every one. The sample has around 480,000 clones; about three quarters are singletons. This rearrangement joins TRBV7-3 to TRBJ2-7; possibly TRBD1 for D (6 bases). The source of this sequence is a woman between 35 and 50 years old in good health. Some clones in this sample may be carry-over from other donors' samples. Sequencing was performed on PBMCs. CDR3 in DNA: TGTGCCAGCAGTTACGGACAGAGCTACGAGCAGTACTTC. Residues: CASSYGQSYEQYF. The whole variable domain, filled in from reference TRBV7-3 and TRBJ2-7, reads GAGVSQTPSNKVTEKGKYVELRCDPISGHTALYWYRQSLGQGPEFLIYFQGTGAADDSGLPNDRFFAVRPEGSVSTLKIQRTERGDSAVYLCASSYGQSYEQYFGPGTRLTVT.